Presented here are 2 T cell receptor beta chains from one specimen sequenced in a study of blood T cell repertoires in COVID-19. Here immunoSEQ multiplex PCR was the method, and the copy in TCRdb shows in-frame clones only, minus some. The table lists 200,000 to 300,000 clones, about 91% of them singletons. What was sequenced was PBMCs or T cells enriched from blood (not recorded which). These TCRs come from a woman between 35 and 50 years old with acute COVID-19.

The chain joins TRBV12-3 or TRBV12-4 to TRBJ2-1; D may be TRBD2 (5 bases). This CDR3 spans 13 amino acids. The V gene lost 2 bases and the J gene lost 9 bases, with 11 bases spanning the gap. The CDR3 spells CASSLRLAGEQFF. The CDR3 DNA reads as TGTGCCAGCAGTTTAAGACTGGCGGGTGAGCAGTTCTTC.

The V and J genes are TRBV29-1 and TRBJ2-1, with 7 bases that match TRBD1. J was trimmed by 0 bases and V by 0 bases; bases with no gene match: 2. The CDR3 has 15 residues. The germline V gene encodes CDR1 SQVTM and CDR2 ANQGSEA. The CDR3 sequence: CSVEEDRSSYNEQFF. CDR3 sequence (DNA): TGCAGCGTTGAAGAGGACAGGAGCTCCTACAATGAGCAGTTCTTC.